Below are 2 T cell receptor beta chains sequenced from a single sample in a study of T cells in women clearing cervical HPV infection. Profiling relied on immunoSEQ multiplex PCR, and the TCRdb table lists in-frame clones only, not all of them. The table counts tens of thousands of clones; under 8.5% lies in the top ten. Sequencing used blood buffy coat. These receptors all stem from a woman aged 18-69 years with a cervical HPV16 infection that either progressed to CIN3+ or cleared (not recorded which).

A note on this clone: The CDR3 goes on 3 residues after the read ends, and that part is filled in from the germline J gene. This rearrangement joins TRBV19 to TRBJ1-2; 7 bases align to TRBD1. This CDR3 has 15 amino acids. V shed 3 bases, J shed 5 bases, and the junction held 9 bases outside the gene matches. Looked up from germline, CDR1 is LNHDA and CDR2 is SQIVND (reference sequence). The sequenced part of the CDR3 DNA is TGTGCCAGTAGTATGTCGACAGGGTACGGGTATGGC. It encodes CASSMSTGYGYG. The entire CDR3 protein is CASSMSTGYGYGYTF.

Comment on this clone: From the germline J gene comes the end of the CDR3, since the read stops 3 residues before it. This chain uses TRBV19 with TRBJ2-3; possibly TRBD2 for D (5 bases). The CDR3 spans 15 residues. Germline loops: CDR1 LNHDA, CDR2 SQIVND (reference sequence). This CDR3 is CASSYGLAAGETQYF. The sequenced part of the CDR3 DNA is TGTGCCAGTAGCTATGGACTCGCCGCCGGAGAGACG.